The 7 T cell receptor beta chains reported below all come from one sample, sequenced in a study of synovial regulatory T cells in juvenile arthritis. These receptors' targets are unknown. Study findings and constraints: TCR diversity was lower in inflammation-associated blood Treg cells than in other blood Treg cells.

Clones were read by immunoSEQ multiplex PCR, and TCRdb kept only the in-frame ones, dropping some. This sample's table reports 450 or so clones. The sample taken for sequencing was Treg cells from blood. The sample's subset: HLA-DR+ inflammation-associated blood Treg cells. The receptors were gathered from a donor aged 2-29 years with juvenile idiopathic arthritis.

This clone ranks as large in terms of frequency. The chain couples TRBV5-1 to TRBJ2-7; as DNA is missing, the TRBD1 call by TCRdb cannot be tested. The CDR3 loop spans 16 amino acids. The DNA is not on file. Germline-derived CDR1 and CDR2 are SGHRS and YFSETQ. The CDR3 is CASSLAGQLSSYEQYF.

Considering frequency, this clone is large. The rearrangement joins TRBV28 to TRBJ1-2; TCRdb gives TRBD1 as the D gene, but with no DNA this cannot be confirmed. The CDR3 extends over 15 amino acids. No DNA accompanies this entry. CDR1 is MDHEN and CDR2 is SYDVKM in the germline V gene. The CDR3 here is CASSLGQGNSYGYTF.

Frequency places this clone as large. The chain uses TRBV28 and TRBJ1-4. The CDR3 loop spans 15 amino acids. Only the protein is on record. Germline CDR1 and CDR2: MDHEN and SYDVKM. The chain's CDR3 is CASSLSRGFNEKLFF.

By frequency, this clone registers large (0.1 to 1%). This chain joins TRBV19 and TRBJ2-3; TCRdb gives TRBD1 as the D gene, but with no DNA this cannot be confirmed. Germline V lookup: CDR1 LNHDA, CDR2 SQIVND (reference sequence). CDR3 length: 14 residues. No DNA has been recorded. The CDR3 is CASSTLTGLDTQYF.

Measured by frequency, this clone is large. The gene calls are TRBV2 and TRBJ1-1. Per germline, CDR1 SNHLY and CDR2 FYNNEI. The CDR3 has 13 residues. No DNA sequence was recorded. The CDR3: CAGGASGNTEAFF.

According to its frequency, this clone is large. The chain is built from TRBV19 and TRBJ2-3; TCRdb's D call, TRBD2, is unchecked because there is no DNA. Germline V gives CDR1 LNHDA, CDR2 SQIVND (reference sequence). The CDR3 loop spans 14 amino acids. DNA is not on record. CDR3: CASSRTSGADTQYF.

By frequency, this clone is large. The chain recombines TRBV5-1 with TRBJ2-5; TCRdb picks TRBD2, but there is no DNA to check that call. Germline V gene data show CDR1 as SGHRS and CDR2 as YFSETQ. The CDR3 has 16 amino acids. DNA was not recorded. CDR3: CASSFGLAGDQETQYF.